This T cell receptor beta chain comes out of a study of cytomegalovirus exposure and HLA in healthy donors (dated by TCRdb to 2015 to 2018). Looking at the study overall: An earlier analysis of approximately 600 of the donors reported 250 to 350 Gb of sequence data and some 120 million unique TCR beta sequences from approximately 180 million T cells. An early release that covered 500 to 800 HLA-typed donors contained approximately 300 gigabases of sequencing data and some 87 million unique TCR sequences. Of the approximately 400 genotyped donors, 75% to 85% were placed in the genetic ancestry cluster associated with self-reported Caucasian donors. The aim of the study was to test whether cataloging public T cell receptors could identify signatures of past pathogen exposure. Using immunosequencing, the study profiled T cell repertoires from about 620 subjects and related those repertoires to cytomegalovirus serostatus. A separate validation cohort of 100 to 150 different subjects was used in addition to the approximately 610-subject first cohort. High-throughput TCR immunosequencing, statistical association of individual TCRs with disease status, and machine learning were combined to predict cytomegalovirus infection status. In a later analysis, previously published TCR beta repertoires from fewer than 750 donors were re-analyzed and high-resolution HLA genotyping was added so that TCR occurrence patterns could be studied. In the later analysis, no new phenotypic data were used to find candidate immune exposures; instead, reliance was placed on TCR beta sequences and their occurrence across donors. An earlier analysis of around 640 of the donors used high-throughput TCR beta sequencing to judge whether each TCR beta V gene segment behaved as functional or pseudogenic. Donor age, sex, ethnicity and CMV serostatus were compiled together with the repertoire data. In a later genetic analysis, genome-wide SNP genotypes for about three fifths of the roughly 670 donors were used, and that subset was treated as a discovery cohort. All discovery cohort repertoires had been generated using a single sequencing platform. HLA typing included class I and class II loci at four-digit resolution. Typing coverage differed by locus: A, B, C, DRB1 and DQB1 were typed in roughly 629-640 donors, DQA1 in approximately 520, DPA1 in 600 to 610, and DPB1 in approximately 450. About five DR-DQ haplotypes were handled as single units for association and clustering, since linkage in the cohort was strong. On average, 235,054 unique TCR beta nucleotide sequences were sequenced per donor among 300 to 500 genotyped donors of the cohort, with roughly a sixth of those sequences being non-productive. Here is what the overall study found, with its caveats: In a later analysis, the rate of TCR association differed among HLA loci, with DRB1 alleles having the most associated TCRs and HLA-C alleles having the fewest. In this cohort, only TCR beta chains were sequenced, and detectable features were limited by the absence of alpha or paired-chain data. Some IMGT-functional V segments, including TRBV6-2 and TRBV6-3, could not be distinguished by the 87-base-pair reads and were therefore excluded. A few of the identified cytomegalovirus-associated TCR beta chains were confirmed in vitro to be specific for cytomegalovirus antigens. Linkage disequilibrium might explain the correlated functional status among segregating V segments, but an unknown experimental factor could not be ruled out. Cytomegalovirus status was reported to be diagnosed by the classifier with high specificity and sensitivity in both the original and validation cohorts. Presence/absence analyses assumed roughly uniform sequencing depth across donors, an assumption that may not hold. A later analysis reported that several top co-occurrence clusters appeared linked to parvovirus B19, influenza, CMV and Epstein-Barr virus. A further reported finding was that TCR beta sequences accurately predicted the HLA-A and HLA-B alleles for most subjects in the first cohort. Because HLA typing was unavailable for some donors at each locus, only the typed subset was used in association tests. Most CMV-associated TCR beta chains appeared to be HLA-restricted in a later analysis, and the HLA associations seemed to be driven largely by CMV exposure. Because counts were too low, 15 or so rarely observed V segments, including chromosome 9 orphons, were excluded from the earlier analysis of 587 of the donors. In a later genetic analysis, fewer N-insertions in productive TCRs were reported among donors in an Asian-associated ancestry cluster than the roughly 640-donor mean. The authors suggested that the approach could potentially be extended to other disease states and immunological phenotypes. In a later genetic analysis, a missense DCLRE1C variant was associated with V-gene and J-gene trimming of TCR beta chains, and the association was replicated in an independent cohort. The study listed 164 TCR beta chains as associated with cytomegalovirus. CMV serostatus was the only immune exposure information available for the cohort. A later analysis found that HLA-associated TCR beta chains were more clonally expanded and had lower generation probabilities than equally common non-associated chains. When HLA alleles, especially DR and DQ, strongly co-occurred, attributing TCR associations to individual alleles was difficult. In a later analysis, 16,951 TCR beta sequences were associated with specific HLA alleles at a false discovery rate of 0.05. Broadly in line with IMGT annotations, most TCR beta V segments showed up in productive rearrangements about 90% or about 30% of the time in an earlier analysis of several hundred of the donors. Across donors, most TCR sequences were observed very rarely, whereas some public TCRs were present in many individuals. A cluster of highly shared sequence variants was judged likely to be a technical artifact of the sequencing pipeline.

On this clone: Its antigen has not been determined. Qualities for individual bases were not recorded, and no much larger clone is one base off.

CDR1 and CDR2 are drawn from the germline V gene: MRHNA, SNTAGT. The CDR3 spans 14 residues, from the cysteine through the phenylalanine. CDR3 DNA is the only sequence kept; it has 42 bases, read in frame from the first base. The junction carries 9 bases between V and J, which are trimmed by 3 bases and 2 bases respectively. The protocol used for the library was the immunoSEQ multiplex PCR assay. For the multiplex PCR, a mixture combining 60 forward primers for TCR Vbeta segments and 13 reverse primers for TCR Jbeta segments was used. The CDR3 region of rearranged TCR beta genes was amplified from genomic DNA by a multiplex PCR assay. The amplified TCR beta libraries were sequenced on the Illumina HiSeq System as 87-base-pair reads. On the study's bioinformatics: Across the 670 or so repertoires, a later analysis counted roughly 77 million unique TCR beta chains, around 10 million of which were shared by at least two donors. Raw reads were error-corrected and collapsed into unique sequences with a nearest-neighbor algorithm that merged closely related sequences to remove PCR and sequencing errors. Alignment of CDR3 sequences to IMGT reference sequences was used to assign V, D and J gene segments. For a sequence to be retained, a match of at least six nucleotides was required to both a V gene segment and a J gene segment. A rearrangement counted as productive if the CDR3 had no stop codons and remained in frame with V and J, and every other rearrangement counted as non-productive. Following IMGT convention, CDR3 was defined as the stretch from the second conserved V-encoded cysteine to the conserved J-encoded phenylalanine. The earlier analysis of 500 to 650 of the donors excluded any sequence lacking an unambiguous match to a single V gene segment. In an earlier analysis of 450 to 750 of the donors, a V segment was called functional when productive rearrangements were above 56.7%, and segregating when the standard deviation between donors exceeded 5%. A statistical classification framework was built for diagnosing cytomegalovirus status from the catalog of TCR beta chain sequences. In a later analysis, TCR nucleotide sequences were compared against IMGT/GENE-DB human TR gene sequences so that V and J genes could be assigned. A later analysis assigned CDR3 sequences and most-parsimonious VDJ recombination scenarios with the TCRdist pipeline. In a later analysis, every TCR beta chain was defined by the combination of its CDR3 amino acid sequence and its V-gene family, and reads without a unique V-gene family were dropped. In a later analysis, fewer than 650 highly shared, low-generation-probability nucleotide sequences were removed to address suspected cross-contamination and a sequencing artifact. In a later analysis, a clonal expansion index for each public chain was calculated from normalized within-repertoire ranks of inferred template counts. A later analysis computed generation probabilities with a VDJ recombination model fitted to out-of-frame rearrangements, and checked the results against IGoR. In a later analysis, TCR-TCR, TCR-HLA and TCR-CMV co-occurrence was scored with hypergeometric tests, and a repertoire-size bias correction was applied to TCR pairs. A later analysis estimated false discovery rates by permuting HLA or CMV assignments 20 times. In a later analysis, co-occurring TCRs were grouped using DBSCAN, and TCRdist sequence similarity was added for clustering within HLA-allele-positive subsets. For co-occurrence clustering, repertoires with fewer than 30,000 or more than 120,000 public chains were excluded, along with 5 or 6 repertoires with anomalous nucleotide sharing. TCRdb re-hosts the immuneACCESS table, in-frame sequences only. Its copies lack some clones; in the studies checked, an unresolved V gene accounts for under half of them, and the cause for the rest is not known. V, J and clone size are taken as reported in that table, and D and trimming were inferred from the DNA itself. Within this sample are around 140,000 clones, with around three fifths of them counted one time only. The leading ten clones occupy 2% to 3% of the sample.

The cohort comprised some 700 healthy bone marrow donors. Cohort members were all nominally healthy when sampled, although unrecorded immune exposures were likely present. The donor was CMV seronegative and was included in the group of under 450 seronegative cohort members. A peripheral blood sample was provided by each donor, and peripheral blood mononuclear cells were used for TCR beta sequencing. The Qiagen DNeasy Blood Extraction Kit was used to extract genomic DNA from the blood cell samples. The sample consisted of PBMCs. The clonotype comes from a woman aged 40 to 49 in good health and CMV-seronegative. The rearranged chain carries TRBV6-4 and TRBJ2-3; TRBD1 is a weak D gene call, 5 bases matching. The sequence in DNA is TGTGCCAGCAGTGAGGGGCCACACACAGATACGCAGTATTTT. It translates as CASSEGPHTDTQYF.